This TCR beta chain was recovered during a study of blood T cell repertoires in COVID-19. About the study: From the United States, Italy and Spain came samples of acute and convalescent COVID-19.

As processed by the authors: Reference gene primer amplification gave nucleated cell count estimates. Measured with immunoSEQ multiplex PCR; TCRdb has only the in-frame clones, and not every one. The V and J calls and clone size were taken over from that table, and D and trimming were inferred from the DNA. The data show more than 90,000 clones, approximately 85% seen once. The germline CDR1 and CDR2 sequences are LNHNV and YYDKDF (reference sequence). Trimming cost V 8 bases and J 1 base; bases outside gene matches: 5. The CDR3 is made up of 15 amino acids. The sequenced sample was peripheral blood. The clonotype originates from a man between 65 and 85 years old with acute or convalescent COVID-19. The chain links TRBV15 to TRBJ1-4; TRBD1 matches 9 bases. The CDR3 region has the DNA TGTGCCACCCAGAGGACAGGGGAAACTAATGAAAAACTGTTTTTT. Amino acid sequence: CATQRTGETNEKLFF.